Following are 32 T cell receptor beta chains from one sample sequenced in a study of Tregs in tolerant kidney transplant recipients. The data were produced by immunoSEQ multiplex PCR, yet TCRdb's version contains in-frame clones alone and is incomplete. The sample yields about 88,000 clones, approximately 94% seen once. Sequenced material: CD8+ T cells from blood. The receptors originated from a human donor in good health.

The chain carries TRBV7-2 and TRBJ1-1, with TRBD1 as a possible D gene (6 bases). CDR1 is SGHTA, CDR2 FQGNSA, per germline. The CDR3 contains 15 residues. Trimming took off 2 bases at V and 2 bases at J, with 12 bases between the two ends. The CDR3 DNA follows: TGTGCCAGCAGCTTATCCCCCAGGGGAAACACTGAAGCTTTCTTT. Its translation: CASSLSPRGNTEAFF.

The chain uses TRBV27 and TRBJ1-5; TRBD1 agrees at 9 bases. Per germline, CDR1 MNHEY and CDR2 SMNVEV (reference sequence). With 0 bases clipped from V and 2 bases from J, the junction kept 5 bases outside the gene matches. This CDR3 is 17 amino acids long. The CDR3 protein is CASSLSPDRGGNQPQHF. As DNA, the CDR3 is TGTGCCAGCAGTTTATCCCCGGACAGGGGAGGCAATCAGCCCCAGCATTTT.

The rearrangement links TRBV9 to TRBJ1-3; TRBD1 might be the D (6 bases). Deletions cut 0 bases from V and 1 base from J, with 8 bases between. The length of the CDR3 is 15 residues. Germline lookup yields CDR1 SGDLS and CDR2 YYNGEE. The chain's CDR3 is CASSVGGGSGNTIYF. CDR3 nucleotide sequence: TGTGCCAGCAGCGTAGGAGGGGGGTCTGGAAACACCATATATTTT.

The rearrangement uses TRBV15 and TRBJ2-7, with 12 bases aligning to TRBD2. CDR3 size: 15 residues. Germline CDR1 is LNHNV and CDR2 is YYDKDF (reference sequence). Trimming removed 3 bases from V and 5 bases from J; junction bases left unmatched: 5. The CDR3 DNA reads as TGTGCCACCAGCAGTCGACTAGCGGGAGCGCACGAGCAGTACTTC. It is translated as CATSSRLAGAHEQYF.

The genes are TRBV30 and TRBJ1-1, with unresolved D. The CDR3 runs 14 residues. Germline CDR1 GTSNPN, CDR2 SVGIG (reference sequence). Trimming removed 3 bases from V and 4 bases from J, with 15 bases in between. For the CDR3, the DNA is TGTGCCTGGAGCCTCGTCCCTGGAAGCACTGAAGCTTTCTTT. This translates into CAWSLVPGSTEAFF.

The sample holds one count of this clone. V is TRBV27 and J is TRBJ2-3; 9 positions match TRBD2. V dropped 5 bases and J dropped 4; count of bases not matched to a gene: 13. From germline, CDR1 is MNHEY and CDR2 SMNVEV (reference sequence). There are 17 residues in the CDR3. In nucleotides, the CDR3 is TGTGCCAGCAGTCCCTCCCCGAGACTAGCGGCTTCAGATACGCAGTATTTT. The encoded protein is CASSPSPRLAASDTQYF.

V is TRBV6-5 and J is TRBJ2-7, with D possibly being TRBD1 (6 bases). Germline V CDR1 and CDR2: MNHEY, SVGAGI. This CDR3 region has 13 residues. V shed 6 bases and J shed 2 bases, with 11 bases lying between them. The DNA of the CDR3 is TGTGCCAGCAGCCTGACAGGCACCTACGAGCAGTACTTC. Translating it yields CASSLTGTYEQYF.

The chain employs TRBV4-2 and TRBJ2-7; 8 nucleotides line up with TRBD1. Germline V gene sequence: CDR1 LGHNA, CDR2 YNFKEQ. The CDR3 is 14 residues long. V lost 4 bases, J lost 6 bases, and 8 bases stayed unmatched. The CDR3 sequence is CASSLGQGPREQYF. DNA of the CDR3: TGTGCCAGCAGCCTAGGACAGGGCCCTCGCGAGCAGTACTTC.

This clone was seen at least ten times. The chain has TRBV6-1 and TRBJ2-6; TRBD1 is a possible D gene (6 bases). Per the germline V gene, CDR1 is MNHNS and CDR2 is SASEGT. The CDR3 length is 15 residues. The V gene lost 7 bases and the J gene lost 2 bases, with 12 bases spanning the gap. This chain's CDR3 is CASTEGETGANVLTF. The CDR3, as DNA: TGTGCCAGCACCGAGGGGGAAACTGGGGCCAACGTCCTGACTTTC.

The chain uses TRBV7-9 and TRBJ2-7, with a weak D call TRBD2 (5 bases). V lost 6 bases and J lost 0, with 9 bases in between. Germline V gives CDR1 SEHNR, CDR2 FQNEAQ (reference sequence). The CDR3 covers 13 residues. The CDR3 protein is CASSYSVSYEQYF. CDR3 coding DNA: TGTGCCAGCAGTTATAGCGTCTCCTACGAGCAGTACTTC.

The genes are TRBV7-6 and TRBJ2-3; weak D call: TRBD2 (7 bases). Deletions cut 5 bases from V and 3 bases from J, with 18 bases between. This CDR3 comprises 16 residues. Per the germline V gene, CDR1 is SGHVS and CDR2 is FNYEAQ. CDR3 residues: CASSPASGGWTDTQYF. The CDR3 DNA sequence: TGTGCCAGCAGCCCAGCCTCGGGGGGCTGGACAGATACGCAGTATTTT.

The gene calls are TRBV4-1 and TRBJ2-7, with 7 positions matching TRBD1. V was pared by 6 bases and J by 4 bases, with 6 bases of the junction left unmatched. The CDR3 contains 13 residues. Germline V gene lookup returns CDR1 MGHRA and CDR2 YSYEKL. Written as DNA, the CDR3 is TGCGCCAGCAGTCCGGGACAGCCGTACGAGCAGTACTTC. Its protein product is CASSPGQPYEQYF.

V and J are TRBV9 and TRBJ2-2; D is perhaps TRBD2 (5 bases). Germline V CDR1 and CDR2: SGDLS, YYNGEE. V was clipped by 7 bases and J by 4 bases, with 17 bases between them. The CDR3 is 15 residues long. The CDR3 DNA sequence: TGTGCCAGCTCCTCGGCAGGCGCGGGCACCGGGGAGCTGTTTTTT. Its translation is CASSSAGAGTGELFF.

V gene TRBV6-4 combines with J gene TRBJ2-1; D possibly uses TRBD1 or TRBD2 (5 bases each). The V end was cut by 0 bases, the J end by 8 bases, with 11 bases between. Looked up from germline, CDR1 is MRHNA and CDR2 is SNTAGT. The CDR3 is 14 residues long. CDR3 sequence reads: CASSDSWDADEQFF. The CDR3 DNA reads TGTGCCAGCAGTGACTCATGGGACGCCGATGAGCAGTTCTTC.

J is TRBJ2-3 and V is TRBV7-6, with D maybe TRBD2 (5 bases). Trimming took 5 bases from V and 0 from J, leaving 12 bases between them. The germline V gene has CDR1 SGHVS and CDR2 FNYEAQ. This CDR3 comprises 15 residues. In DNA form, the CDR3 reads TGTGCCAGCAGCCTCTTGGGCGGGAGCACAGATACGCAGTATTTT. This gives the protein CASSLLGGSTDTQYF.

This chain uses TRBV5-5 with TRBJ2-1; no definite D call. CDR1 is SGHKS and CDR2 is YYEKEE in the germline V gene (reference sequence). The CDR3 contains 13 residues. The V end was cut by 5 bases, the J end by 4 bases, with 10 bases between. The CDR3 nucleotides are TGTGCCAGCAGGTCAACTTTTTACAATGAGCAGTTCTTC. Translated, it gives CASRSTFYNEQFF.

The chain uses TRBV7-9 and TRBJ1-1; 9 positions agree with TRBD1. In germline, CDR1 is SEHNR, CDR2 FQNEAQ (reference sequence). The CDR3 covers 16 residues. V lost 5 bases and J lost 3; bases outside the gene matches: 10. The CDR3 nucleotides are TGTGCCAGCAGCCTCTCGACAGGGGGTTATGACACTGAAGCTTTCTTT. This gives the protein CASSLSTGGYDTEAFF.

CDR3 bases: TGTGCCAGCAGCTTGGTACAGGTTAGCACAGATACGCAGTATTTT. This sequence encodes CASSLVQVSTDTQYF. The chain has TRBV5-5 and TRBJ2-3, with a weak D call TRBD1 (5 bases). Germline CDR1 is SGHKS and CDR2 is YYEKEE (reference sequence). The V end was cut by 0 bases, the J end by 0 bases, with 8 bases between. The CDR3 consists of 15 residues. Together with reference TRBV5-5 and TRBJ2-3, the CDR3 gives the full variable domain: DAGVTQSPTHLIKTRGQQVTLRCSPISGHKSVSWYQQVLGQGPQFIFQYYEKEERGRGNFPDRFSARQFPNYSSELNVNALLLGDSALYLCASSLVQVSTDTQYFGPGTRLTVL.

This chain joins TRBV9 and TRBJ2-3; weak D call: TRBD1 (5 bases). There are 14 residues in the CDR3. V lost 0 bases and J lost 0, with 5 bases in between. Germline V CDR1 and CDR2: SGDLS, YYNGEE. CDR3 nucleotides: TGTGCCAGCAGCGTAGAGGGGAGCACAGATACGCAGTATTTT. Residues: CASSVEGSTDTQYF.

The table lists this clone with a few counts. The chain carries TRBV10-3 and TRBJ1-2, with a weak D call TRBD1 (6 bases). Germline CDR1 ENHRY, CDR2 SYGVKD. Trimming cost V 3 bases and J 4 bases, with 21 bases left between them. This CDR3 spans 17 amino acids. The CDR3 coding sequence is TGTGCCATCAGTGAAGTAGTTGAGGACAGAGGCCTCTATGGCTACACCTTC. Amino acids: CAISEVVEDRGLYGYTF.

The chain uses TRBV5-1 and TRBJ2-1, with D tentatively TRBD2 (5 bases). Deletions cut 2 bases from V and 3 bases from J, with 12 bases between. Germline V gives CDR1 SGHRS, CDR2 YFSETQ. The CDR3 extends over 15 amino acids. The CDR3 protein is CASSLEDLHYNEQFF. The CDR3 bases are TGCGCCAGCAGCTTAGAGGACTTACACTACAATGAGCAGTTCTTC.

The rearrangement links TRBV15 to TRBJ1-4; weak D call: TRBD1 (6 bases). Germline V gene data show CDR1 as LNHNV and CDR2 as YYDKDF (reference sequence). Trimming shortened V by 10 bases and J by 5 bases, and 14 bases separated the two germline ends. This CDR3 has 13 amino acids. The CDR3 loop is CAIKGDGNEKLFF. The CDR3 DNA sequence: TGTGCCATCAAGGGGGACGGAAATGAAAAACTGTTTTTT.

The genes are TRBV18 and TRBJ2-1, with TRBD1 identical over 7 bases. The CDR3 sequence is 14 residues long. V shed 4 bases and J 4 bases; nucleotides not matched to a gene: 4. Germline V gene sequence: CDR1 KGHSH, CDR2 LQKENI. CDR3: CASSRQGLYNEQFF. DNA of the CDR3: TGTGCCAGCTCACGACAGGGTTTGTACAATGAGCAGTTCTTC.

V gene TRBV9 combines with J gene TRBJ2-7, with D maybe TRBD2 (6 bases). V was cut by 4 bases and J by 0 bases, with 17 bases left in between. Germline CDR1 SGDLS, CDR2 YYNGEE. The CDR3 has 16 amino acids. CDR3 DNA: TGTGCCAGCAGCCCCAGGGAGGAATCCTACTCCTACGAGCAGTACTTC. Translating it yields CASSPREESYSYEQYF.

The chain joins TRBV7-9 to TRBJ2-7; 12 positions match TRBD1. V lost 4 bases, J lost 6 bases, and 7 bases stayed unmatched. CDR1 SEHNR and CDR2 FQNEAQ come from the germline V gene (reference sequence). The CDR3 loop spans 15 amino acids. The CDR3 is CASSSRDRGRFEQYF. The CDR3, as DNA: TGTGCCAGCAGCTCCCGGGACAGGGGGCGTTTCGAGCAGTACTTC.

This clone was recorded once. The gene calls are TRBV29-1 and TRBJ2-7; TRBD1 agrees at 7 bases. CDR1 and CDR2 (germline): SQVTM, ANQGSEA. J gave up 3 bases and V 3 bases, and 8 bases lay outside the gene matches. The CDR3 sequence is 14 residues long. CDR3 residues: CSVESPGQSYEQYF. CDR3 in DNA: TGCAGCGTTGAGTCGCCGGGACAGAGCTACGAGCAGTACTTC.

The chain carries TRBV14 and TRBJ2-1; D not certain. The V and J ends lost 0 bases and 6 bases respectively, with 12 bases between them. The CDR3 length is 15 residues. Per the germline V gene, CDR1 is SGHDN and CDR2 is FVKESK. This CDR3 is CASSQDQTPGNEQFF. CDR3 coding DNA: TGTGCCAGCAGCCAAGATCAGACCCCTGGCAATGAGCAGTTCTTC.

This sequence joins TRBV13 and TRBJ2-1; D might be TRBD2 (6 bases). Trimming removed 0 bases at V and 3 bases at J, with 15 bases between. CDR3 length equals 17 residues. CDR1 is PRHDT and CDR2 is FYEKMQ in the germline V gene (reference sequence). Written as DNA, the CDR3 is TGTGCCAGCAGCTTAGGCCTGGGACTCTCAAACTACAATGAGCAGTTCTTC. Its translation: CASSLGLGLSNYNEQFF.

The chain is built from TRBV5-1 and TRBJ2-3, with D tentatively TRBD1 (6 bases). This CDR3 is 14 amino acids long. CDR1 and CDR2 from the germline V gene are SGHRS and YFSETQ. The V gene lost 2 bases and the J gene lost 4 bases, with 11 bases spanning the gap. The CDR3 sequence: CASSFGGASDTQYF. As DNA, the CDR3 is TGCGCCAGCAGCTTTGGGGGCGCTTCAGATACGCAGTATTTT.

This rearrangement joins TRBV7-9 to TRBJ1-1, with D maybe TRBD1 (6 bases). CDR1 and CDR2 from the germline V gene are SEHNR and FQNEAQ (reference sequence). The CDR3 extends over 16 amino acids. The V end was cut by 2 bases, the J end by 4 bases, with 17 bases between. The CDR3 DNA is TGTGCCAGCAGCTTAAGGCCAGGGGCTTACGGCACTGAAGCTTTCTTT. This codes for CASSLRPGAYGTEAFF.

The chain carries TRBV7-9 and TRBJ2-3, with TRBD2 identical over 9 bases. Trimming cost V 5 bases and J 1 base; bases outside gene matches: 7. Germline CDR1 reads SEHNR; CDR2 reads FQNEAQ (reference sequence). CDR3 length equals 16 residues. The CDR3 protein is CASSPKRGVGTDTQYF. The CDR3, as DNA: TGTGCCAGCAGCCCAAAGCGGGGGGTGGGCACAGATACGCAGTATTTT. Full variable domain (missing parts from reference TRBV7-9 and TRBJ2-3): DTGVSQNPRHKITKRGQNVTFRCDPISEHNRLYWYRQTLGQGPEFLTYFQNEAQLEKSRLLSDRFSAERPKGSFSTLEIQRTEQGDSAMYLCASSPKRGVGTDTQYFGPGTRLTVL.

The DNA for the CDR3 is TGTGCCAGCAGCCAGCGGGGAAGGGTTACCGGGGAGCTGTTTTTT. Its translation: CASSQRGRVTGELFF. The V and J genes are TRBV7-8 and TRBJ2-2, with 7 positions matching TRBD2. The CDR3 covers 15 residues. CDR1 and CDR2 from the germline V gene are SGHVS and FQNEAQ. V was clipped by 5 bases and J by 5 bases; unmatched bases: 8.